This T cell receptor (beta chain) was profiled in a study of identical twins. CDR1 and CDR2 from the germline V gene are LNHDA and SQIVND (reference sequence). This CDR3 spans 11 amino acids. With 3 bases removed from V and 10 bases from J, the gap between germline ends came to 7 bases. TCRdb independently ran MiXCR on the 5' RACE reads; one entry per CDR3 protein. The table has 200,000 or so distinct CDR3 sequences, around a sixth seen once. The same sample was also used in a study of T cells expressing NK-cell markers. According to that study: Eight donors were sequenced, of whom seven were HCMV-seropositive, while the remaining one was HCMV-seronegative.

The sequence derives from a woman aged 18-29 years in good health. The sequenced sample consisted of CD8+ T cells sorted from blood. The chain combines TRBV19 with TRBJ2-1; a possible D gene is TRBD2 (6 bases). CDR3 residues: CASSMAGEQFF. In DNA, the CDR3 is TGTGCCAGTAGTATGGCGGGAGAGCAGTTCTTC.